These 9 T cell receptor beta chains share one sample of origin, sequenced in a study of blood T cells in healthy people across ages. Primed by a sample-barcoded 5' primer and a J-beta primer mix, a second PCR proceeded for 7 to 11 cycles. MiXCR, run by TCRdb on the 5' RACE reads, gives a single entry per CDR3 protein. The table lists 1.4 million to 1.5 million distinct CDR3 sequences, 42% of them singletons, with approximately 7.9% in the top ten. The sequencing sample was made of blood. These receptors were obtained from a woman aged 18-29 years in good health.

This clonotype was counted between two and nine times. This chain joins TRBV29-1 and TRBJ1-2; D call uncertain. The CDR3 length is 12 residues. Deletions cut 2 bases from V and 6 bases from J, with 10 bases between. Germline assignment: CDR1 SQVTM and CDR2 ANQGSEA. The chain's CDR3 is CSVESPGDGYTF. For the CDR3, the DNA is TGCAGCGTTGAATCCCCTGGGGATGGCTACACCTTC.

This clonotype was observed a single time. The chain combines TRBV11-2 with TRBJ1-1, with D possibly TRBD1 on 6 matching bases. Trimming removed 3 bases from V and 4 bases from J, with 12 bases in between. The CDR3 is 14 residues long. Germline CDR1 SGHAT, CDR2 FQNNGV. Written as DNA, the CDR3 is TGTGCCAGCAGCTTCGCAGGGGCAGGCACTGAAGCTTTCTTT. This gives the protein CASSFAGAGTEAFF.

This clonotype was observed a handful of times. V gene TRBV3-1 combines with J gene TRBJ2-5; no reliable D call. V was pared by 0 bases and J by 2 bases, with 10 bases between. This CDR3 spans 15 amino acids. From germline, CDR1 is LGHDT and CDR2 YNNKEL (reference sequence). The CDR3 region has the DNA TGTGCCAGCAGCCAAGATCCCAGCGAGCAAGAGACCCAGTACTTC. This sequence encodes CASSQDPSEQETQYF.

This rearrangement joins TRBV4-1 to TRBJ1-6; 11 bases are shared with TRBD1. With 2 bases clipped from V and 10 bases from J, the junction kept 1 base outside the gene matches. CDR1 is MGHRA, CDR2 YSYEKL, per germline. The CDR3 covers 14 residues. The CDR3 loop reads CASSQRTGGSPLHF. CDR3 in DNA: TGCGCCAGCAGCCAAAGGACAGGGGGCTCACCCCTCCACTTT.

This clonotype was recorded once. The V gene is TRBV10-3, the J gene TRBJ2-7; maybe TRBD1 (6 bases). In germline, CDR1 is ENHRY, CDR2 SYGVKD. V was clipped by 4 bases and J by 6 bases, with 19 bases between them. There are 15 residues in the CDR3. Here the CDR3 reads CAISVVRGTYCEQYF. The CDR3 DNA follows: TGTGCCATCAGTGTTGTCAGGGGAACCTACTGCGAGCAGTACTTC.

Remarks on this clonotype: This clone may be a read error of a much larger clone one base away. The rearrangement links TRBV29-1 to TRBJ2-1; tentatively, D is TRBD1 (6 bases). The J call is doubtful: the DNA matches TRBJ2-7 better. The CDR3 runs 13 residues. Germline CDR1 reads SQVTM; CDR2 reads ANQGSEA. This chain's CDR3 is CSVGTALNNEQYF. Written as DNA, the CDR3 is TGCAGCGTTGGGACAGCCTTGAACAATGAGCAGTACTTC.

The CDR3: CASSFGPRVNTGELFF. The CDR3 DNA sequence: TGTGCCAGCAGTTTTGGTCCGCGGGTAAACACCGGGGAGCTGTTTTTT. The chain carries TRBV12-3 or TRBV12-4 and TRBJ2-2, with a tentative D call TRBD2 (5 bases). Trimming cost V 3 bases and J 2 bases, with 13 bases left between them. The CDR3 loop spans 16 amino acids.

This clonotype was recorded a few times. This chain links TRBV20-1 with TRBJ2-4; no firm D call. The DNA end is more similar to TRBJ2-7, so the J call may be wrong. The CDR3 spans 14 residues. The germline V gene encodes CDR1 DFQATT and CDR2 SNEGSKA (reference sequence). CDR3 sequence (DNA): TGCAGTGCTAGAGAGGGCTACACCGAAACCGAGCAGTACTTC. This sequence encodes CSAREGYTETEQYF.

This clonotype was recorded at least ten times. The rearrangement links TRBV7-9 to TRBJ2-7, with D possibly being TRBD1 (6 bases). The V and J ends lost 4 bases and 3 bases respectively, with 13 bases between them. The CDR3 extends over 14 amino acids. Germline CDR1 is SEHNR and CDR2 is FQNEAQ (reference sequence). The CDR3 here is CASSSWDKNYEQYF. CDR3 nucleotide sequence: TGTGCCAGCAGCTCCTGGGACAAGAACTACGAGCAGTACTTC.